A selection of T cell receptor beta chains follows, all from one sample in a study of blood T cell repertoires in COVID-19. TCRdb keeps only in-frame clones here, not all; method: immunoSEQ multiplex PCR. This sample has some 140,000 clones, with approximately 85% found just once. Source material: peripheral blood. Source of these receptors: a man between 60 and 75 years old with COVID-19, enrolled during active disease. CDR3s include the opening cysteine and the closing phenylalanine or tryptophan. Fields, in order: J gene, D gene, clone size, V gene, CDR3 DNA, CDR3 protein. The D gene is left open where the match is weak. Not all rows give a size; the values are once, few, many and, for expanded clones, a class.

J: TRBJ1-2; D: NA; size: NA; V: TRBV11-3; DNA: TGTGCCAGCAGCTCCTACGGGGATAGTGGCTACACCTTC; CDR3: CASSSYGDSGYTF
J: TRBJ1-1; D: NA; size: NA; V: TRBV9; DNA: TGTGCCAGCAGCGCTCGGACTAACACTGAAGCTTTCTTT; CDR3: CASSARTNTEAFF
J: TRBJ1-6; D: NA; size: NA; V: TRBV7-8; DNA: TGTGCCAGCAGCTTAGTAGCGGGTGCAAGATCACCCCTCCACTTT; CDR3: CASSLVAGARSPLHF
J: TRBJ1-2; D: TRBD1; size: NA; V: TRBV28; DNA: TGTGCCAGCAGTTTTCCCCCCGGACAGGGGGACTATGGCTACACCTTC; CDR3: CASSFPPGQGDYGYTF
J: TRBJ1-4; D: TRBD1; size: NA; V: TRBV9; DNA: TGTGCCAGCAGCGTAGGGGGACAGGTTTCGGAAAAACTGTTTTTT; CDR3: CASSVGGQVSEKLFF
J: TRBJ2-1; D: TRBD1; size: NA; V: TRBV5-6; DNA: TGTGCCAGCAGCCCCCCGGGACAGGGGTGGGATGAGCAGTTCTTC; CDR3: CASSPPGQGWDEQFF
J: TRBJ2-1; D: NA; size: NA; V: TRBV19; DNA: TGTGCCAGTAGTAGACTAGAAAGATTAAATGAGCAGTTCTTC; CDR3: CASSRLERLNEQFF
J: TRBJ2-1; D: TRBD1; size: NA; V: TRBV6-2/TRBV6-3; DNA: TGTGCCAGCACCCCGGGACAGGGGATCCATGAGCAGTTCTTC; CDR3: CASTPGQGIHEQFF
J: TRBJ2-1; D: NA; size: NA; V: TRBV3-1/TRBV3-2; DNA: TGTGCCAGCAGCCCTCCGCCGGGGTCCAATGAGCAGTTCTTC; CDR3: CASSPPPGSNEQFF
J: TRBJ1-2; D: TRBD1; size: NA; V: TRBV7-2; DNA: TGTGCCAGCAGCCCGACAGGGATCGGCGGCTACACCTTC; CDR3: CASSPTGIGGYTF
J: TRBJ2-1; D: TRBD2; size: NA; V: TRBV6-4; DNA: TGTGCCAGCAGTGACAGTATCACTAGCGGGAGGGCAAATGAGCAGTTCTTC; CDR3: CASSDSITSGRANEQFF
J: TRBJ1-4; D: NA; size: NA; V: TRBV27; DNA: TGTGCCAGCAGTTTACAGGGTCAGGAAAAACTGTTTTTT; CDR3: CASSLQGQEKLFF
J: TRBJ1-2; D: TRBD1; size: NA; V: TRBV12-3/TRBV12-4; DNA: TGTGCCAGCAGTTTAAGGGACAGGGGAGGCTACACCTTC; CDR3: CASSLRDRGGYTF
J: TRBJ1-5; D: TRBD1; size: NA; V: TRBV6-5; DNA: TGTGCCAGCAGAAAGACAGGGGATGGCAATCAGCCCCAGCATTTT; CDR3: CASRKTGDGNQPQHF
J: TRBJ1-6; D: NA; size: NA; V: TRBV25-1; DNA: TGTGCCAGCAGTGAATCCACAGGGCCTGTTAATTCACCCCTCCACTTT; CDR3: CASSESTGPVNSPLHF
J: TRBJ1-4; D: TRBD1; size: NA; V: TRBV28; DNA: TGTGCCAGCAGGACAGGGCTGGGAGAAAAACTGTTTTTT; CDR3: CASRTGLGEKLFF
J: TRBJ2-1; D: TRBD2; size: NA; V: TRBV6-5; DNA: TGTGCCAGCAGTCCCCGGGGGGGACCCTACAATGAGCAGTTCTTC; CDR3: CASSPRGGPYNEQFF
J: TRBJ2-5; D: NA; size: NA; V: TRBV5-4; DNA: TGTGCCACCGGGGTCGGGGGTACGACCCAGTACTTC; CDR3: CATGVGGTTQYF
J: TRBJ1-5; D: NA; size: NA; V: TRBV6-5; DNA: TGTGCCAGCAGTTTCAAGACAGGCCAGCCCCAGCATTTT; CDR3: CASSFKTGQPQHF
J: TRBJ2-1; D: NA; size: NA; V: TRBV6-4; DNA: TGTGCCAGCAGACGGGATAGCTCCTACAATGAGCAGTTCTTC; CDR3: CASRRDSSYNEQFF
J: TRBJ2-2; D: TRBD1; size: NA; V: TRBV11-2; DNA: TGTGCCAGCAGCTTAGGAGGGCCGGGACAGGGCCCCGGGGAGCTGTTTTTT; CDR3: CASSLGGPGQGPGELFF
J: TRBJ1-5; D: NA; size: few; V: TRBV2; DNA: TGTGCCAGCACGCCCCAGCGGTATAGCAATCAGCCCCAGCATTTT; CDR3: CASTPQRYSNQPQHF
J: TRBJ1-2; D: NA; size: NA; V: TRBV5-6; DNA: TGTGCCCGACGAGATGGTGGGACACCGAGTTGGGGCTACACCTTC; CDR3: CARRDGGTPSWGYTF
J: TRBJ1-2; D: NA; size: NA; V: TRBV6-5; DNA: TGTGCCAGCACTCCGAGACGACTCGGCTATGGCTACACCTTC; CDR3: CASTPRRLGYGYTF
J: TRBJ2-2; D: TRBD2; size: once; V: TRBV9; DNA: TGTGCCAGCAGCGTAGTCGGGGGGGCTAGCACCGGGGAGCTGTTTTTT; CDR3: CASSVVGGASTGELFF
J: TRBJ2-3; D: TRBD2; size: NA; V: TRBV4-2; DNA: TGTGCCAGCAGCCAAGGAGCGGGGACTAGCGCCGGGGATACGCAGTATTTT; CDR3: CASSQGAGTSAGDTQYF
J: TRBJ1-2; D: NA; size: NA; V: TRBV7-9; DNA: TGTGCCAGCAGCTTATCGGTCGATGGCTACACCTTC; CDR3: CASSLSVDGYTF
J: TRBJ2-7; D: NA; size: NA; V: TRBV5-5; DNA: TGTGCCAGCAGCCCACGCCTCACTACACAGGGCTCCTACGAGCAGTACTTC; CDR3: CASSPRLTTQGSYEQYF
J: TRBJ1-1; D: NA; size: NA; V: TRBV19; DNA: TGTGCCAGTAGTATCACCGCCAGTACTATGAACACTGAAGCTTTCTTT; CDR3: CASSITASTMNTEAFF
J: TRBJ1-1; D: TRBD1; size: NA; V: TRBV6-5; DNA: TGTGCCACCTCGACAGGGTGGGTGAACACTGAAGCTTTCTTT; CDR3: CATSTGWVNTEAFF
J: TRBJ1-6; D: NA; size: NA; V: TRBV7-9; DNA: TGTGCCAGCAGCTTAGAACAGGGTCCCTCACCCCTCCACTTT; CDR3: CASSLEQGPSPLHF
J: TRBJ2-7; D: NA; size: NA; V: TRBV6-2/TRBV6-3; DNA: TGTGCCAGCAGTTACCTGTACGAGCAGTACTTC; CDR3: CASSYLYEQYF
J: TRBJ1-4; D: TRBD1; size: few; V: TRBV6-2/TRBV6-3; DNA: TGTGCCAGCAGTTCCCTGTACCGGACAGGGGCTAATGAAAAACTGTTTTTT; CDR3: CASSSLYRTGANEKLFF
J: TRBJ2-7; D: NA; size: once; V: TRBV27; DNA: TGTGCCAGCCGTCCCCACGGAGACTTATCCTACGAGCAGTACTTC; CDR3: CASRPHGDLSYEQYF
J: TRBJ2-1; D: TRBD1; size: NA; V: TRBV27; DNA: TGTGCCAGCAGGCCCGGACAGGGGGAATACTACAATGAGCAGTTCTTC; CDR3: CASRPGQGEYYNEQFF
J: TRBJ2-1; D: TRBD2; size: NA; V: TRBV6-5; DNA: TGTGCCAGCAGTTCCGCGGGAGGGGGAACAAATGAGCAGTTCTTC; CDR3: CASSSAGGGTNEQFF
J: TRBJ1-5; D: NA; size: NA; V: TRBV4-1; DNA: TGCGCCAGCAGCCAAGATTTCAGGATCAATCAGCCCCAGCATTTT; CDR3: CASSQDFRINQPQHF
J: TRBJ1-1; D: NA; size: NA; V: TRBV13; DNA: TGTGCCAGCAGCCCCCAACCCGGGCCGGAGGGTGAAGCTTTCTTT; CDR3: CASSPQPGPEGEAFF
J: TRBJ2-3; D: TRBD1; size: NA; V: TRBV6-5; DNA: TGTGCCAGCAGTTTCAACAGGGGCCTGACAGATACGCAGTATTTT; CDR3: CASSFNRGLTDTQYF
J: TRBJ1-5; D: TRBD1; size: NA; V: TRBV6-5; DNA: TGTGCCAGCAGTCGTTCCGCAGGGGGATATCAGCCCCAGCATTTT; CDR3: CASSRSAGGYQPQHF
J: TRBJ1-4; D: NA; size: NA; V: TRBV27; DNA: TGTGCCAGCAGTTTTTCTGGGAGTGAAAAACTGTTTTTT; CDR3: CASSFSGSEKLFF
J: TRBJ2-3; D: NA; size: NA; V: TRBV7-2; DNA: TGTGCCAGCAGCTCCGGCAGTGGGGGGGCAGTAGATACGCAGTATTTT; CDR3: CASSSGSGGAVDTQYF
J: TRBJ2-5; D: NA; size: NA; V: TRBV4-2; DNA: TGTGCCAGCAGCCAGGCAGGGATGGAGACCCAGTACTTC; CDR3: CASSQAGMETQYF
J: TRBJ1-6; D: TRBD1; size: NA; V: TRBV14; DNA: TGTGCCAGCAGCCAAGTTGCAGGGGGGTCCAATTCACCCCTCCACTTT; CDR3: CASSQVAGGSNSPLHF
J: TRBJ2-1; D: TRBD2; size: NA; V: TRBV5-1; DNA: TGCGCCAGCAGCTTGACTAGCGGGAGAGGAGGTGAGCAGTTCTTC; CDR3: CASSLTSGRGGEQFF
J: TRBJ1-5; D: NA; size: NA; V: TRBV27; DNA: TGTGCCAGCAGGGCCGAGAAAGGGGATAGCAATCAGCCCCAGCATTTT; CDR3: CASRAEKGDSNQPQHF
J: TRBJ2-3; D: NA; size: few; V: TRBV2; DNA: TGTGCCAGCAGCCAATCTGGACTCCGCACAGATACGCAGTATTTT; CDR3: CASSQSGLRTDTQYF